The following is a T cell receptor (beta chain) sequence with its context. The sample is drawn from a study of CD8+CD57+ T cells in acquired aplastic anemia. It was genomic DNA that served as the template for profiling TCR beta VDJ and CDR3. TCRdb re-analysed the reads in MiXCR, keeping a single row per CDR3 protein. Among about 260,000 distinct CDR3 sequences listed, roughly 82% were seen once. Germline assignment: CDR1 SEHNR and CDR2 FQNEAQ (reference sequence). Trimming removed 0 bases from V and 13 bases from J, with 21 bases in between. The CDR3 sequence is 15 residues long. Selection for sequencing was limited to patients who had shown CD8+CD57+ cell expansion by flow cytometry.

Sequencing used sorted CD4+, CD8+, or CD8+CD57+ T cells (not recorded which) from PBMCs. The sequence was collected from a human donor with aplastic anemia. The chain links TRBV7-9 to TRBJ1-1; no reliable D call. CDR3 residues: CASSLAGRDKAKVFF. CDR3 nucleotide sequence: TGTGCCAGCAGCTTAGCGGGGAGAGACAAGGCCAAAGTTTTCTTT.